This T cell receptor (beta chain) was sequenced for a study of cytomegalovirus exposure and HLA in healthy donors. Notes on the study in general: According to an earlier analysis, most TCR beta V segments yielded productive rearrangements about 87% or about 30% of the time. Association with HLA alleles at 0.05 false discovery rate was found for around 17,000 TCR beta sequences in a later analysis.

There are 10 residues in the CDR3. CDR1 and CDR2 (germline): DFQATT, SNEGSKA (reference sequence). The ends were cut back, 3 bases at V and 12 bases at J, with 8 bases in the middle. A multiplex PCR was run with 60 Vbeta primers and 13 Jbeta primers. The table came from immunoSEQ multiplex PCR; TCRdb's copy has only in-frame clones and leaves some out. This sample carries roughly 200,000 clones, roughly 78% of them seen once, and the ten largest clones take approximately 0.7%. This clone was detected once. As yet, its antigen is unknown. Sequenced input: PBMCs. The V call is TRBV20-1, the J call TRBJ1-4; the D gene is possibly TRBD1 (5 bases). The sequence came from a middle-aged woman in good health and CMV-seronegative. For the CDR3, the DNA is TGCAGTGCTAGCAGGGCGGAACTGTTTTTT. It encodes CSASRAELFF.